Each of the 25 T cell receptor beta chains below was sequenced from the same sample in a study of cytomegalovirus exposure and HLA in healthy donors. In the PCR, 60 Vbeta and 13 Jbeta primers were used. Data came from immunoSEQ multiplex PCR; TCRdb stores just in-frame clones and leaves some out. Recorded for this sample: about 48,000 clones. Specimen: PBMCs. The receptors stem from a male donor in good health and CMV-seropositive.

The chain recombines TRBV13 with TRBJ2-7; maybe TRBD1 (5 bases). V lost 3 bases to trimming and J lost 3 bases, with 9 bases between them. Germline lookup yields CDR1 PRHDT and CDR2 FYEKMQ (reference sequence). The CDR3 runs to 13 residues. The CDR3 sequence is CASSFAGLYEQYF. DNA of the CDR3: TGTGCCAGCAGCTTTGCAGGGCTCTACGAGCAGTACTTC.

The rearrangement joins TRBV2 to TRBJ1-5; D perhaps matches TRBD1 (6 bases). CDR1 and CDR2 (germline): SNHLY, FYNNEI. The V and J ends lost 4 bases and 4 bases respectively, with 8 bases between them. This CDR3 has 13 residues. This CDR3 is CASSGTANQPQHF. CDR3 coding DNA: TGTGCCAGCAGTGGGACAGCGAATCAGCCCCAGCATTTT.

The gene calls are TRBV30 and TRBJ1-5; D may be TRBD1 (6 bases). CDR3 length: 14 amino acids. CDR1 GTSNPN and CDR2 SVGIG come from the germline V gene (reference sequence). Trimming took off 2 bases at V and 5 bases at J, with 13 bases between the two ends. The CDR3 reads CAWSQTGLYQPQHF. The CDR3 nucleotides are TGTGCCTGGAGTCAGACAGGTCTATATCAGCCCCAGCATTTT.

The V gene is TRBV7-2, the J gene TRBJ2-5; D is possibly TRBD1 (6 bases). The germline V and J ends were trimmed by 7 bases and 11 bases, with 23 bases remaining between them. The germline gives CDR1 SGHTA, CDR2 FQGNSA. The CDR3 contains 14 residues. The CDR3 reads CASIPSQGLGKQYF. Written as DNA, the CDR3 is TGTGCCAGCATCCCGAGCCAGGGGTTAGGAAAGCAGTACTTC.

The V and J genes are TRBV6-5 and TRBJ2-7, with D tentatively TRBD1 (6 bases). CDR3 length: 14 amino acids. The germline V and J ends were trimmed by 2 bases and 2 bases, with 10 bases remaining between them. Germline CDR1 reads MNHEY; CDR2 reads SVGAGI. This CDR3 reads CASSYDRTPYEQYF. CDR3 DNA: TGTGCCAGCAGTTACGACAGGACCCCCTACGAGCAGTACTTC.

The chain recombines TRBV7-3 with TRBJ2-1; possible D gene TRBD2, 5 bases. With 1 base removed from V and 4 bases from J, the gap between germline ends came to 8 bases. This CDR3 is built from 14 residues. The germline gives CDR1 SGHTA, CDR2 FQGTGA. The DNA for the CDR3 is TGTGCCAGCAGCTTAAACGGGAATTACAATGAGCAGTTCTTC. Its protein product is CASSLNGNYNEQFF.

This chain joins TRBV28 and TRBJ2-5; D not certain. The J call may be in error: the DNA end matches TRBJ2-7 better. This CDR3 region has 13 residues. Germline CDR1 MDHEN, CDR2 SYDVKM. CDR3: CASSSSQSGEQYF. CDR3 DNA sequence: TGTGCCAGCAGTTCTTCACAGTCCGGCGAGCAGTACTTC.

The chain has TRBV30 and TRBJ1-1; perhaps TRBD1 as D (5 bases). Deletions cut 0 bases from V and 1 base from J, with 6 bases between. CDR1 GTSNPN and CDR2 SVGIG come from the germline V gene (reference sequence). This CDR3 has 13 amino acids. The CDR3 reads CAWSVGENTEAFF. The CDR3 DNA is TGTGCCTGGAGTGTAGGGGAGAACACTGAAGCTTTCTTT.

CDR3 in amino acids: CASSLVGLAGTGELFF. CDR3 in DNA: TGCGCCAGCAGCTTGGTGGGACTAGCTGGCACCGGGGAGCTGTTTTTT. The rearrangement uses TRBV5-1 and TRBJ2-2, with 9 nucleotides matching TRBD2. The CDR3 covers 16 residues. The germline CDR1 and CDR2 sequences are SGHRS and YFSETQ. V lost 0 bases and J lost 4; bases outside the gene matches: 4.

The V gene is TRBV30, the J gene TRBJ2-5; 7 bases map to TRBD1. Germline-derived CDR1 and CDR2 are GTSNPN and SVGIG (reference sequence). The CDR3 contains 11 residues. The ends lost 1 base at V and 13 bases at J; junction bases unmatched: 6. The CDR3 loop is CAWSGPGQRYF. The CDR3 DNA reads TGTGCCTGGAGTGGACCGGGACAGCGGTACTTC.

The rearrangement links TRBV6-1 to TRBJ1-1; D uncertain. The CDR3 spans 15 residues. Trimming left V 2 bases short and J 0 bases short, with 10 bases between. CDR1 is MNHNS, CDR2 SASEGT, per germline. In DNA, the CDR3 is TGTGCCAGCAGTGAATACGGGGTGATGAACACTGAAGCTTTCTTT. It yields the protein CASSEYGVMNTEAFF.

The chain recombines TRBV7-2 with TRBJ2-1; 7 bases are shared with TRBD1. The germline CDR1 and CDR2 sequences are SGHTA and FQGNSA. The CDR3 is 15 residues long. Losses at the gene ends were 3 bases for V and 2 bases for J; bases not matched to a gene: 4. The CDR3 DNA is TGTGCCAGCAGCTTGACAGGGCCCCCCTACAATGAGCAGTTCTTC. The encoded protein is CASSLTGPPYNEQFF. Looking up the rest from reference TRBV7-2 and TRBJ2-1 gives the full variable domain: GAGVSQSPSNKVTEKGKDVELRCDPISGHTALYWYRQSLGQGLEFLIYFQGNSAPDKSGLPSDRFSAERTGGSVSTLTIQRTQQEDSAVYLCASSLTGPPYNEQFFGPGTRLTVL.

The V and J genes are TRBV28 and TRBJ1-4; 9 bases are a match to TRBD1. Losses at the gene ends were 6 bases for V and 7 bases for J; bases not matched to a gene: 6. From germline, CDR1 is MDHEN and CDR2 SYDVKM. CDR3 length equals 14 residues. Here the CDR3 reads CASRRDRVGEKLFF. The CDR3 nucleotides are TGTGCCAGCAGGAGGGACAGGGTGGGTGAAAAACTGTTTTTT.

The chain is built from TRBV7-2 and TRBJ1-6; the match to TRBD1 covers 7 bases. The CDR3 sequence is 15 residues long. Trimming took 1 base from V and 7 from J; bases not matched to a gene: 4. CDR1 is SGHTA, CDR2 FQGNSA, per germline. The CDR3 region is CASSLGTGSNSPLHF. The CDR3 DNA reads as TGTGCCAGCAGCTTAGGGACAGGTAGCAATTCACCCCTCCACTTT.

This chain connects TRBV2 to TRBJ2-3; D gene unclear. The CDR3 loop spans 13 amino acids. CDR1 is SNHLY, CDR2 FYNNEI, per germline. Trimming cost V 11 bases and J 2 bases, with 14 bases left between them. CDR3 loop: CASQFTITDTQYF. CDR3 coding DNA: TGTGCCTCCCAGTTCACCATCACAGATACGCAGTATTTT.

V is TRBV27 and J is TRBJ1-3, with D maybe TRBD1 (5 bases). Looked up from germline, CDR1 is MNHEY and CDR2 is SMNVEV (reference sequence). CDR3 length equals 14 residues. V was cut by 2 bases and J by 4 bases, with 9 bases left in between. CDR3 sequence reads: CASSLVPGGNTIYF. The CDR3 nucleotides read TGTGCCAGCAGTTTAGTGCCAGGGGGAAACACCATATATTTT.

The chain links TRBV5-1 to TRBJ2-1, with 11 bases fitting TRBD2. Germline trimming cut 1 base from V and 4 bases from J; bases unmatched to any gene: 4. There are 16 residues in the CDR3. Germline loops: CDR1 SGHRS, CDR2 YFSETQ. In DNA form, the CDR3 reads TGCGCCAGCAGCTTGACTGCTAGCGGGGGGTACAATGAGCAGTTCTTC. Translating it yields CASSLTASGGYNEQFF.

The chain recombines TRBV6-5 with TRBJ2-3; TRBD2 might be the D (7 bases). CDR3 length: 14 residues. The germline CDR1 and CDR2 sequences are MNHEY and SVGAGI. The germline V and J ends were trimmed by 7 bases and 5 bases, with 16 bases remaining between them. The CDR3 sequence is CASTERGGEDTQYF. The CDR3 DNA reads TGTGCCAGCACCGAAAGGGGGGGGGAAGATACGCAGTATTTT.

This chain uses TRBV6-1 with TRBJ1-2, with D possibly TRBD1 on 6 matching bases. Trimming stripped 7 bases from V and 4 bases from J, with 16 bases between. Per the germline V gene, CDR1 is MNHNS and CDR2 is SASEGT. This CDR3 comprises 14 residues. CDR3 sequence reads: CASNRNRDLYGYTF. For the CDR3, the DNA is TGTGCCAGCAATAGAAACAGGGATCTCTATGGCTACACCTTC.

The genes are TRBV2 and TRBJ2-5, with D uncertain. Trimming took off 1 base at V and 9 bases at J, with 12 bases between the two ends. The CDR3 length is 13 residues. Germline-derived CDR1 and CDR2 are SNHLY and FYNNEI. This chain's CDR3 is CASSEGGRAAQYF. The CDR3, as DNA: TGTGCCAGCAGTGAAGGCGGTCGTGCGGCCCAGTACTTC.

As for this clone: The junction shows a germline mismatch at one end, possibly a read error. The chain carries TRBV7-2 and TRBJ2-6, with D possibly matching TRBD2 (6 bases). This CDR3 contains 18 residues. Germline V gene data show CDR1 as SGHTA and CDR2 as FQGNSA. CDR3 amino acids: CASSFFPGLSAGANVLTF. CDR3 nucleotide sequence: TGTGCCAGCAGTTTTTTCCCGGGACTTTCCGCTGGAGCCAACGTCCTGACTTTC.

The chain couples TRBV7-9 to TRBJ2-7, with TRBD1 matching over 11 bases. The CDR3 consists of 17 residues. Germline CDR1 SEHNR, CDR2 FQNEAQ (reference sequence). V lost 4 bases to trimming and J lost 4 bases; unmatched junction nucleotides: 12. The CDR3 DNA follows: TGTGCCAGCAGCTCGTTATTCCTGGACAGGGGGCGTTACGAGCAGTACTTC. Its translation is CASSSLFLDRGRYEQYF.

V is TRBV7-3 and J is TRBJ1-6; a possible D gene is TRBD1 (5 bases). V was shortened by 3 bases and J by 5 bases, with 11 bases between the two germline ends. Germline-derived CDR1 and CDR2 are SGHTA and FQGTGA. CDR3 length: 15 amino acids. CDR3 nucleotides: TGTGCCAGCAGCTTGCAGGGTAGTGATAATTCACCCCTCCACTTT. Protein: CASSLQGSDNSPLHF.

The V call is TRBV15, the J call TRBJ2-3; D is unresolved. Germline CDR1 is LNHNV and CDR2 is YYDKDF (reference sequence). The CDR3 has 17 amino acids. Trimming removed 0 bases from V and 2 bases from J, with 15 bases in between. CDR3 DNA: TGTGCCACCAGCAGAGATCTGGAAGCAGGATACACAGATACGCAGTATTTT. Amino acid sequence: CATSRDLEAGYTDTQYF.

The chain has TRBV20-1 and TRBJ1-2, with a tentative D call TRBD1 (5 bases). Trimming cost V 3 bases and J 6 bases, with 8 bases left between them. The CDR3 spans 11 residues. Germline CDR1 is DFQATT and CDR2 is SNEGSKA (reference sequence). DNA of the CDR3: TGCAGTGCTAGGACAGCCGATGGCTACACCTTC. This translates into CSARTADGYTF.